This T cell receptor (beta chain) originates from a study of cytomegalovirus exposure and HLA in healthy donors. Study-level points and caveats: Among CMV-associated TCR beta chains, most appeared HLA-restricted in a later analysis. CMV serostatus alone was available as immune exposure information. In vitro work confirmed that a few CMV-associated chains recognize CMV antigens.

The study ran its PCR with 60 Vbeta and 13 Jbeta primers. Measured with immunoSEQ multiplex PCR; TCRdb has only the in-frame clones, and not every one. The sample carries tens of thousands of clones, around 80% recorded once. This CDR3 comprises 16 residues. Trimming removed 0 bases at V and 0 bases at J, with 9 bases between. Germline lookup yields CDR1 LNHNV and CDR2 YYDKDF (reference sequence). On this clone: Its antigen remains unidentified.

The J gene is TRBJ2-1, the V gene TRBV15, with a possible D match to TRBD2 (6 bases). The sequence was obtained from a man aged 45-60 years in good health and CMV-seropositive. Input material: PBMCs. This CDR3 is CATSRDSGSSYNEQFF. The CDR3 DNA reads as TGTGCCACCAGCAGAGATAGCGGTAGCTCCTACAATGAGCAGTTCTTC.